The 8 T cell receptor beta chains in this list originate from one sample, sequenced in a study of shared clonotypes between healthy human individuals. Using immunoSEQ multiplex PCR, the repertoire was profiled, and TCRdb retains in-frame clones only, with some absent. The data hold a few hundred thousand clones, with 50% to 80% observed a single time. Sequencing was done on a sample of memory CD4+ T cells sorted from blood. The subset here: CD45RA-negative fraction. The source of these receptors is a man aged 25 to 40 in good health.

The J gene is TRBJ2-7, the V gene TRBV6-1; no clear D. Germline V gene lookup returns CDR1 MNHNS and CDR2 SASEGT. V lost 2 bases and J 3 bases, leaving 5 bases between the germline ends. This CDR3 is 12 amino acids long. The CDR3 loop is CASSESGYEQYF. DNA of the CDR3: TGTGCCAGCAGTGAATCGGGCTACGAGCAGTACTTC.

The rearrangement links TRBV7-2 to TRBJ2-3; possibly TRBD2 for D (5 bases). Germline CDR1 and CDR2: SGHTA and FQGNSA. This CDR3 has 14 amino acids. V was shortened by 3 bases and J by 1 base, with 8 bases between the two germline ends. Here the CDR3 reads CASSLDFRTDTQYF. DNA of the CDR3: TGTGCCAGCAGCTTGGACTTCCGCACAGATACGCAGTATTTT.

In this sample, this clone turned up many times. The chain couples TRBV20-1 to TRBJ2-7; D is unresolved. Per the germline V gene, CDR1 is DFQATT and CDR2 is SNEGSKA (reference sequence). V was pared by 3 bases and J by 3 bases, with 6 bases between. The CDR3 extends over 11 amino acids. The CDR3 spells CSASSRYEQYF. In DNA form, the CDR3 reads TGCAGTGCTAGTTCCCGCTACGAGCAGTACTTC.

This clone was detected a few times. The J gene is TRBJ2-2, the V gene TRBV11-2; 7 nucleotides agree with TRBD1. The CDR3 totals 15 residues. The V and J ends lost 1 base and 5 bases, in that order; junction bases with no gene match: 4. Germline lookup yields CDR1 SGHAT and CDR2 FQNNGV. The CDR3 DNA is TGTGCCAGCAGCTTAGCAGGGGGATGGACCGGGGAGCTGTTTTTT. Its translation: CASSLAGGWTGELFF.

This clone was found many times. Other DNA sequences within the sample encode an identical CDR3. V usage is TRBV18 and J usage is TRBJ1-3, with 7 bases that match TRBD1. J was trimmed by 3 bases and V by 6 bases; bases with no gene match: 5. The CDR3 is made up of 14 amino acids. Germline CDR1 reads KGHSH; CDR2 reads LQKENI. This CDR3 reads CASSQQGSGNTIYF. The CDR3 bases are TGTGCCAGCTCCCAACAGGGGAGTGGAAACACCATATATTTT.

This clone was observed a single time. The V call is TRBV7-9, the J call TRBJ2-1, with 10 positions matching TRBD2. J lost 7 bases, V lost 7 bases, and 7 bases had no gene match. There are 14 residues in the CDR3. The germline gives CDR1 SEHNR, CDR2 FQNEAQ (reference sequence). The CDR3 protein is CASTNSGRVNEQFF. CDR3 DNA: TGTGCCAGCACCAACAGCGGGAGGGTGAATGAGCAGTTCTTC.

The V gene is TRBV15, the J gene TRBJ2-3, with D unclear. V shed 5 bases and J shed 3 bases, with 3 bases lying between them. The CDR3 spans 11 residues. Germline CDR1 is LNHNV and CDR2 is YYDKDF (reference sequence). CDR3 protein: CATSVTDTQYF. In nucleotides, the CDR3 is TGTGCCACCAGCGTGACAGATACGCAGTATTTT.

The chain combines TRBV4-1 with TRBJ2-7, with 10 bases aligning to TRBD2. CDR3 length: 14 amino acids. The J segment lost 2 bases and the V segment lost 4 bases, leaving 2 bases of the junction unmatched. Germline-derived CDR1 and CDR2 are MGHRA and YSYEKL. In DNA form, the CDR3 reads TGCGCCAGCAGCCCTAGCGGGAGCCCCTACGAGCAGTACTTC. This codes for CASSPSGSPYEQYF.